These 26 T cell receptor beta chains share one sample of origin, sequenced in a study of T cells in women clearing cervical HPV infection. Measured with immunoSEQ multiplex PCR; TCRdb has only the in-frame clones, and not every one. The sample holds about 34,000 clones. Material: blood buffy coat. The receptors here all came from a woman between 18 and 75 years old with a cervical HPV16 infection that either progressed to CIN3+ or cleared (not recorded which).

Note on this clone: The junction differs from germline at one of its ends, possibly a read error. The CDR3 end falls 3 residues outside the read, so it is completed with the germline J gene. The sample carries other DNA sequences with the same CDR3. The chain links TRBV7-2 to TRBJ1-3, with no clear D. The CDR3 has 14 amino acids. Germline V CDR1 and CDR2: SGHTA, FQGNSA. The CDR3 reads CASSLGGSRNTIYF. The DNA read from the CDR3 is TGTGCCAGCAGCTTAGGCGGGAGCCGAAACACA.

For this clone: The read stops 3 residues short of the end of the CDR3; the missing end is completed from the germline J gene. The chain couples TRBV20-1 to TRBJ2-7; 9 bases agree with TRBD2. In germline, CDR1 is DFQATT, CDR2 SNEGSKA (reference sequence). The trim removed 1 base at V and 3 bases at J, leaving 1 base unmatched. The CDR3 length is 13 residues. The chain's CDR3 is CSARGTSDYEQYF. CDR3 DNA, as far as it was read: TGCAGTGCTAGAGGGACTAGCGACTACGAG.

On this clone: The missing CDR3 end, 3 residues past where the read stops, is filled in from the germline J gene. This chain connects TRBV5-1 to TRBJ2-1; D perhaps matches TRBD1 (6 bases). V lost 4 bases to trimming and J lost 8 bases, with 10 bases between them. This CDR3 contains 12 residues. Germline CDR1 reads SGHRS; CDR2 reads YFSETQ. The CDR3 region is CASSTQGHEQFF. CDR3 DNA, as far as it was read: TGCGCCAGCAGCACACAGGGCCATGAG.

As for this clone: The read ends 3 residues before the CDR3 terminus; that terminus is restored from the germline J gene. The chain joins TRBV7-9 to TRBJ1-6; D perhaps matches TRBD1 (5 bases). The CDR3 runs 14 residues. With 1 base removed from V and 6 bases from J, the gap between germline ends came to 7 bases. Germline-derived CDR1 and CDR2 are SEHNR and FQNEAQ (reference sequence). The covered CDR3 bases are TGTGCCAGCAGCTTAGGACAGCTTAATTCACCC. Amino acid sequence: CASSLGQLNSP. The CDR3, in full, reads CASSLGQLNSPLHF.

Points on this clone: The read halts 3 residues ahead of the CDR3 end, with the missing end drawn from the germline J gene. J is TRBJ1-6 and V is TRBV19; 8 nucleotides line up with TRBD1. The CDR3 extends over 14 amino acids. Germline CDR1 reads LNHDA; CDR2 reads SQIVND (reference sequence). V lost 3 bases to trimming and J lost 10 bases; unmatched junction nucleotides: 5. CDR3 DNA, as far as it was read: TGTGCCAGTAGTATCGCAGGGGGCGAATCACCC. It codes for CASSIAGGESP. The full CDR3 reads CASSIAGGESPLHF.

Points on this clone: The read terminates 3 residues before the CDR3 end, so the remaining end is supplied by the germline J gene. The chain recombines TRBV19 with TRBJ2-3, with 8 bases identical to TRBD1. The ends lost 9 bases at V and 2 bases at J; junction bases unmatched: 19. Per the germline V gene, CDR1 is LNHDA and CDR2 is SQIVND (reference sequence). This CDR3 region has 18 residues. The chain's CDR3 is CASRSTGVYDSPTDTQYF. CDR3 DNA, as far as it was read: TGTGCCAGCCGTTCGACAGGGGTCTATGACTCGCCCACAGATACG.

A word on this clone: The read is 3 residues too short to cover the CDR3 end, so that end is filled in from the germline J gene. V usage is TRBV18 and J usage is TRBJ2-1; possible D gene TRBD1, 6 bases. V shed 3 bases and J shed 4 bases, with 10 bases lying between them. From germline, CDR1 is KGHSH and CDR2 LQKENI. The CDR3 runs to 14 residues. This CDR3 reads CASSPRQEYNEQFF. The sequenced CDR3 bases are TGTGCCAGCTCACCCCGACAGGAGTACAATGAG.

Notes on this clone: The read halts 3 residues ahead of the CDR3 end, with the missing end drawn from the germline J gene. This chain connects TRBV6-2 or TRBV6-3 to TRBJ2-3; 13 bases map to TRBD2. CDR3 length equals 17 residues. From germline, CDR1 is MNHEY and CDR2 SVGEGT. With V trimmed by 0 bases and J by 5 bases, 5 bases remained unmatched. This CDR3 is CASSYSPLAGGIDTQYF. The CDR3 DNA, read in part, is TGTGCCAGCAGTTACTCCCCACTAGCGGGAGGGATAGATACG.

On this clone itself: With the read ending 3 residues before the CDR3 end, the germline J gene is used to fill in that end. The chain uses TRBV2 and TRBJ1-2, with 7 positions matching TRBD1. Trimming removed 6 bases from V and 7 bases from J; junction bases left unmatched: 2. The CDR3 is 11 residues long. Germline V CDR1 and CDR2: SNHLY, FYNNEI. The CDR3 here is CASRRQGGYTF. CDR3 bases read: TGTGCCAGCAGGCGACAGGGTGGC.

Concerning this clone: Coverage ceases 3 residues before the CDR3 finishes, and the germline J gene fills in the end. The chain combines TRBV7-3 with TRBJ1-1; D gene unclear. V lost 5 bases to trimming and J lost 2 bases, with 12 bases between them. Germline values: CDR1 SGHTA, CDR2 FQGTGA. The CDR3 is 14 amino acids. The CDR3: CASSLQNVNTEAFF. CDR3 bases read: TGTGCCAGCAGCCTACAGAACGTAAACACTGAA.

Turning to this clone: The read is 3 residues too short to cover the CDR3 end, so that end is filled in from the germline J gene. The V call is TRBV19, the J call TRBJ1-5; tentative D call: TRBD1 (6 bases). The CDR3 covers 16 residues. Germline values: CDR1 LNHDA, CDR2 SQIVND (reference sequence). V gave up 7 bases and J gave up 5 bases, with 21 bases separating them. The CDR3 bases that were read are TGTGCCAGTACCTCCAGGGCTGGACAGCCTTATCAGCCC. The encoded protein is CASTSRAGQPYQP. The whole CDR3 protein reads CASTSRAGQPYQPQHF.

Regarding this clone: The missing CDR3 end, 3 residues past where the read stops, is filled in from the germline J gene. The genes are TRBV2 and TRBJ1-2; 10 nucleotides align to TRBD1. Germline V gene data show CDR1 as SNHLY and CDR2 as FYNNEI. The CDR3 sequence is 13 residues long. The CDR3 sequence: CASNDRGLGGYTF. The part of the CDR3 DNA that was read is TGTGCCAGCAATGACAGGGGGCTGGGAGGC.

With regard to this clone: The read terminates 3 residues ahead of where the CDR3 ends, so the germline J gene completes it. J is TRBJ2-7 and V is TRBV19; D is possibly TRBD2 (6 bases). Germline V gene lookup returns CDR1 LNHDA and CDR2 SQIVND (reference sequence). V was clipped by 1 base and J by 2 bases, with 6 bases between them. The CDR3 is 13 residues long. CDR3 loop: CASSIGGTYEQYF. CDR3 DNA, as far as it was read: TGTGCCAGTAGTATAGGCGGGACCTACGAG.

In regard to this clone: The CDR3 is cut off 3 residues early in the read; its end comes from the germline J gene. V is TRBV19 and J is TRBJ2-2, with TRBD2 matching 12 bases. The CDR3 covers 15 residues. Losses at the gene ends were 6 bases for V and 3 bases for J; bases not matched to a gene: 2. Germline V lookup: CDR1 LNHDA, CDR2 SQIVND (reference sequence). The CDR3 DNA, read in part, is TGTGCCAGTAGGAGACTAGCGGGGGACACCGGGGAG. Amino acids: CASRRLAGDTGE. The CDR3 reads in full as CASRRLAGDTGELFF.

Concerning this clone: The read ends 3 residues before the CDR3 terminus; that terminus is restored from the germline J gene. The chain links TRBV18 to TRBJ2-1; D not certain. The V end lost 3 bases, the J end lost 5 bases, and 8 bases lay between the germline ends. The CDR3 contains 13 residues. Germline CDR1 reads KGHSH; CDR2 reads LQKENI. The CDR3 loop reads CASSPGLDNEQFF. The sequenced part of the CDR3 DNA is TGTGCCAGCTCACCGGGTCTAGACAATGAG. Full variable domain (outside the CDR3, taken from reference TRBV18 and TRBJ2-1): NAGVMQNPRHLVRRRGQEARLRCSPMKGHSHVYWYRQLPEEGLKFMVYLQKENIIDESGMPKERFSAEFPKEGPSILRIQQVVRGDSAAYFCASSPGLDNEQFFGPGTRLTVL.

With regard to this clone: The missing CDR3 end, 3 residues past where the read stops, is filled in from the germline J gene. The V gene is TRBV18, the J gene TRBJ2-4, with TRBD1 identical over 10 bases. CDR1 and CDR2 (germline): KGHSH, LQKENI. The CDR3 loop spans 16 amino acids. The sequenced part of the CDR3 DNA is TGTGCCAGCTCACCACCGCCGGGACAGGGGCTACATGGT. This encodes CASSPPPGQGLHG. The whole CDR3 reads CASSPPPGQGLHGQYF. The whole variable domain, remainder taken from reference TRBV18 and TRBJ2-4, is NAGVMQNPRHLVRRRGQEARLRCSPMKGHSHVYWYRQLPEEGLKFMVYLQKENIIDESGMPKERFSAEFPKEGPSILRIQQVVRGDSAAYFCASSPPPGQGLHGQYFGAGTRLSVL.

The sequenced CDR3 bases are TGCGCCAGCAGTCAATCAAGGGGGCGAGAAGCCAAAAACATT. This encodes CASSQSRGREAKNI. The full CDR3 protein reads CASSQSRGREAKNIQYF. The genes are TRBV23-1 and TRBJ2-4; 7 positions match TRBD1. The CDR3 is cut off 3 residues early in the read; its end comes from the germline J gene. TRBV23-1 falls under the ORF class, with uncertain function. J was trimmed by 0 bases and V by 0 bases; bases with no gene match: 5. The CDR3 consists of 17 residues.

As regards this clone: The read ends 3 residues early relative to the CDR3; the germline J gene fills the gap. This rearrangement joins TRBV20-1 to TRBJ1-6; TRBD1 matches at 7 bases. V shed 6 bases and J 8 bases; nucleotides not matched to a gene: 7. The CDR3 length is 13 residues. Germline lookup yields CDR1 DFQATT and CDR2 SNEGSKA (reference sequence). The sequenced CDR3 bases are TGCAGTGCCCGCACACAGGGGTATTCACCC. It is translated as CSARTQGYSP. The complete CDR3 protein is CSARTQGYSPLHF.

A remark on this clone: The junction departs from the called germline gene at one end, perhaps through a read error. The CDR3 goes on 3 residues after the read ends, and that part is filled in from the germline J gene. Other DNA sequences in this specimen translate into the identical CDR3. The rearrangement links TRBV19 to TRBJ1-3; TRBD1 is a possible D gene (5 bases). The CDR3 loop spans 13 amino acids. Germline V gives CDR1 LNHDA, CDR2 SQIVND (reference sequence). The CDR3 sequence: CASSMTVGNTIYF. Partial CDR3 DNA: TGTGCCAGTAGTATGACAGTAGGAAACACA.

Partial CDR3 DNA: TGTGCCAGCAGCGACGGGGGGGATACG. This encodes CASSDGGDT. The whole CDR3 region reads CASSDGGDTQYF. This chain links TRBV7-3 with TRBJ2-3; 7 bases align to TRBD2. The read finishes 3 residues shy of the CDR3 end, and the germline J gene is used to complete it. Per the germline V gene, CDR1 is SGHTA and CDR2 is FQGTGA. J lost 6 bases, V lost 5 bases, and 2 bases had no gene match. CDR3 size: 12 residues.

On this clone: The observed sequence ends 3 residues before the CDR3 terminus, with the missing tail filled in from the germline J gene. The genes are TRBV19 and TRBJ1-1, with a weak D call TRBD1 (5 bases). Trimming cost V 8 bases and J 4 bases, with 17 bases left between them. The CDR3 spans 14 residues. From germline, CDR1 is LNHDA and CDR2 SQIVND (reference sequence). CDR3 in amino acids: CASHPGLRATEAFF. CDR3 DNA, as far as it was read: TGTGCCAGTCATCCGGGACTTAGGGCCACTGAA.

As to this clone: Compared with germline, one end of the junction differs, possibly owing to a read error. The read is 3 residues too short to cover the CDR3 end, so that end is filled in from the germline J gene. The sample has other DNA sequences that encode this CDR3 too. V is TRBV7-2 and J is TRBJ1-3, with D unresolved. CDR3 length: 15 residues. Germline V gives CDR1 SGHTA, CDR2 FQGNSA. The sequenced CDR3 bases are TGTGCCAGCAGCCGCCAGGTAACCTCTGGAAACACA. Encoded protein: CASSRQVTSGNT. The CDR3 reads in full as CASSRQVTSGNTIYF.

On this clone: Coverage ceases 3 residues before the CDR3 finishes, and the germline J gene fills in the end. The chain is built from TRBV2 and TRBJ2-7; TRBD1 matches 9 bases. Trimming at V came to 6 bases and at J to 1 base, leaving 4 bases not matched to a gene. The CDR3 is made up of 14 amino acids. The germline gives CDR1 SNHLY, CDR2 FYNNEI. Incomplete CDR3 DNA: TGTGCCAGCAGGGGGACAGGGAGTTCCTACGAG. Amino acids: CASRGTGSSYE. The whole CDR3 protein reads CASRGTGSSYEQYF.

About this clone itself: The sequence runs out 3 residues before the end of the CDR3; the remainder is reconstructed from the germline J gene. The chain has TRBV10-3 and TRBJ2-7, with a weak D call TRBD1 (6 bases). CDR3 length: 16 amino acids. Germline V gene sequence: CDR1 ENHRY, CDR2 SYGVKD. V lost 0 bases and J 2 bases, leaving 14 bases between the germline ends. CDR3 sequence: CAISESRPGAAYEQYF. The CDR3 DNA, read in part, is TGTGCCATCAGTGAGTCGAGGCCAGGGGCGGCCTACGAG.

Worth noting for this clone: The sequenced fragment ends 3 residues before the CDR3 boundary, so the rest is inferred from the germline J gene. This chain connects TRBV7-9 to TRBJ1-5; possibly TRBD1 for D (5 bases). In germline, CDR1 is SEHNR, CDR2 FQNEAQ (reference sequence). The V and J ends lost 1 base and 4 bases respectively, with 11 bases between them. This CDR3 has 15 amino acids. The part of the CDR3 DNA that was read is TGTGCCAGCAGCTTAGGGGGGGTCCCTAATCAGCCC. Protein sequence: CASSLGGVPNQP. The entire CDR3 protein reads CASSLGGVPNQPQHF.

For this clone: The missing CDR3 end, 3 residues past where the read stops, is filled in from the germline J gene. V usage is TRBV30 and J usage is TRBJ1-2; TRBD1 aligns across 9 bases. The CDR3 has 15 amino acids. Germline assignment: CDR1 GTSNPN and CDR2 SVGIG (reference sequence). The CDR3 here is CAWSVPGQGSDTYTF. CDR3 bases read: TGTGCCTGGAGTGTACCGGGACAGGGTTCAGATACC.